A single sample is the source of the 18 T cell receptor beta chains below, sequenced in a study of blood T cell repertoires in COVID-19. Generated by immunoSEQ multiplex PCR, the TCRdb table keeps only in-frame clones and is missing some. This repertoire shows more than 200,000 clones, around 84% found once; its top ten account for under 2%. Sequenced: PBMCs or T cells enriched from blood (not recorded which). The receptors originated from a woman between 45 and 65 years old who had recovered from COVID-19.

This clone was counted only a few times. This sequence joins TRBV27 and TRBJ1-2; D might be TRBD1 (5 bases). This CDR3 has 14 residues. Germline V gives CDR1 MNHEY, CDR2 SMNVEV (reference sequence). V was pared by 4 bases and J by 6 bases, with 15 bases between. The CDR3 DNA reads as TGTGCCAGCAGTTCCGGGGGGAGGCCAAATGGCTACACCTTC. Translation: CASSSGGRPNGYTF.

The chain has TRBV11-2 and TRBJ2-1; 12 nucleotides agree with TRBD2. Losses at the gene ends were 4 bases for V and 5 bases for J; bases not matched to a gene: 6. The CDR3 covers 16 residues. Germline CDR1 and CDR2: SGHAT and FQNNGV. CDR3 in DNA: TGTGCCAGCAGCTCTTACGGACTAGCGGGACACAATGAGCAGTTCTTC. Residues: CASSSYGLAGHNEQFF.

The V gene is TRBV27, the J gene TRBJ2-3; D ambiguous. V gave up 4 bases and J gave up 6 bases, with 17 bases separating them. The CDR3 covers 15 residues. The germline V gene has CDR1 MNHEY and CDR2 SMNVEV (reference sequence). DNA of the CDR3: TGTGCCAGCAGTTCCACCCCCCTACTACCGGATACGCAGTATTTT. Amino acids: CASSSTPLLPDTQYF.

The chain combines TRBV14 with TRBJ1-3; no definite D call. This CDR3 is 14 amino acids long. Between the trimmed V and J ends, which lost 1 base and 1 base, there was a span of 5 bases. Germline V gene sequence: CDR1 SGHDN, CDR2 FVKESK. The CDR3: CASSQVRSGNTIYF. CDR3 bases: TGTGCCAGCAGCCAAGTTCGGTCTGGAAACACCATATATTTT.

This chain joins TRBV28 and TRBJ1-2; 10 bases agree with TRBD1. The length of the CDR3 is 14 residues. V gave up 0 bases and J gave up 12 bases; unmatched junction bases: 7. The germline V gene has CDR1 MDHEN and CDR2 SYDVKM. In DNA, the CDR3 is TGTGCCAGCAGTTTATGGACAGGGGGCTCTCTTAACACCTTC. Its protein is CASSLWTGGSLNTF.

The V call is TRBV5-4, the J call TRBJ1-1, with 8 bases fitting TRBD1. Germline CDR1 reads SGHNT; CDR2 reads YYREEE (reference sequence). The CDR3 contains 13 residues. V shed 4 bases, J shed 4 bases, and the junction held 3 bases outside the gene matches. CDR3: CASSGQGRTEAFF. CDR3 DNA sequence: TGTGCCAGCAGCGGACAGGGCCGCACTGAAGCTTTCTTT. Combining the CDR3 with reference TRBV5-4 and TRBJ1-1 gives the whole variable domain ETGVTQSPTHLIKTRGQQVTLRCSSQSGHNTVSWYQQALGQGPQFIFQYYREEENGRGNFPPRFSGLQFPNYSSELNVNALELDDSALYLCASSGQGRTEAFFGQGTRLTVV.

The genes are TRBV11-2 and TRBJ1-2, with D tentatively TRBD1 (5 bases). Trimming pared 5 bases from V and 4 bases from J, leaving 20 bases between. Germline V gene sequence: CDR1 SGHAT, CDR2 FQNNGV. The CDR3 runs 16 residues. The CDR3 region is CASSHRDSLGSYGYTF. CDR3 nucleotide sequence: TGTGCCAGCAGCCACCGGGACTCCTTAGGGAGCTATGGCTACACCTTC.

The chain couples TRBV5-1 to TRBJ2-1; TRBD2 aligns across 8 bases. The CDR3 has 15 amino acids. Looked up from germline, CDR1 is SGHRS and CDR2 is YFSETQ. Trimming at V came to 4 bases and at J to 6 bases, leaving 9 bases not matched to a gene. The CDR3 is CASSLVSGSSNEQFF. DNA for the CDR3: TGCGCCAGCAGCCTGGTCAGCGGGAGTTCCAATGAGCAGTTCTTC.

Only a few counts were recorded for this clone. V gene TRBV5-1 combines with J gene TRBJ2-3; TRBD2 matches 12 bases. J gave up 0 bases and V 2 bases, and 13 bases lay outside the gene matches. Germline V gives CDR1 SGHRS, CDR2 YFSETQ. The CDR3 is 20 residues long. The CDR3 spells CASSLMPASGRGTSTDTQYF. The CDR3 DNA follows: TGCGCCAGCAGCTTAATGCCGGCTAGCGGGAGGGGAACTAGCACAGATACGCAGTATTTT. The full variable domain, completed using reference TRBV5-1 and TRBJ2-3, is KAGVTQTPRYLIKTRGQQVTLSCSPISGHRSVSWYQQTPGQGLQFLFEYFSETQRNKGNFPGRFSGRQFSNSRSEMNVSTLELGDSALYLCASSLMPASGRGTSTDTQYFGPGTRLTVL.

The chain couples TRBV2 to TRBJ1-1, with D unresolved. The germline CDR1 and CDR2 sequences are SNHLY and FYNNEI. CDR3 size: 11 residues. The V and J ends lost 2 bases and 7 bases respectively, with 5 bases between them. The CDR3 spells CASSELYEAFF. The CDR3 DNA is TGTGCCAGCAGTGAACTATATGAAGCTTTCTTT.

The rearrangement links TRBV28 to TRBJ2-2; D gene ambiguous. This CDR3 is built from 12 residues. The ends were cut back, 6 bases at V and 5 bases at J, with 7 bases in the middle. Germline values: CDR1 MDHEN, CDR2 SYDVKM. CDR3 amino acids: CASSLRTGELFF. CDR3 DNA sequence: TGTGCCAGCAGCCTGAGGACCGGGGAGCTGTTTTTT.

This chain joins TRBV18 and TRBJ1-3; D unclear. The V end lost 2 bases, the J end lost 0 bases, and 8 bases lay between the germline ends. Germline values: CDR1 KGHSH, CDR2 LQKENI. This CDR3 is built from 15 residues. CDR3 DNA: TGTGCCAGCTCACCAGTCAGAAGCTCTGGAAACACCATATATTTT. This codes for CASSPVRSSGNTIYF. The complete variable domain, with remaining parts taken from reference TRBV18 and TRBJ1-3, reads NAGVMQNPRHLVRRRGQEARLRCSPMKGHSHVYWYRQLPEEGLKFMVYLQKENIIDESGMPKERFSAEFPKEGPSILRIQQVVRGDSAAYFCASSPVRSSGNTIYFGEGSWLTVV.

This chain uses TRBV28 with TRBJ1-1; 9 bases agree with TRBD1. From germline, CDR1 is MDHEN and CDR2 SYDVKM. This CDR3 comprises 14 residues. V was pared by 6 bases and J by 6 bases, with 8 bases of the junction left unmatched. CDR3 in amino acids: CASSTDRGRAEAFF. As DNA, the CDR3 is TGTGCCAGCAGCACAGACAGGGGGAGGGCTGAAGCTTTCTTT.

The J gene is TRBJ2-7, the V gene TRBV25-1, with D maybe TRBD1 (5 bases). V gave up 6 bases and J gave up 5 bases, with 14 bases separating them. Per germline, CDR1 MGHDK and CDR2 SYGVNS. The CDR3 runs 13 residues. The CDR3 reads CASSAGFLDEQYF. The CDR3 DNA is TGTGCCAGCAGCGCAGGGTTCCTAGACGAGCAGTACTTC.

The rearrangement links TRBV5-1 to TRBJ1-5, with D maybe TRBD1 (6 bases). Germline V gene data show CDR1 as SGHRS and CDR2 as YFSETQ. V lost 1 base and J lost 4, with 21 bases in between. The CDR3 extends over 18 amino acids. CDR3 bases: TGCGCCAGCAGCTTGATGGGTCGAGAGGGACATACGAATCAGCCCCAGCATTTT. Translation: CASSLMGREGHTNQPQHF.

V is TRBV11-2 and J is TRBJ1-6; D uncertain. With 5 bases removed from V and 8 bases from J, the gap between germline ends came to 10 bases. CDR1 is SGHAT and CDR2 is FQNNGV in the germline V gene. The CDR3 is made up of 13 amino acids. The chain's CDR3 is CASSAGRYSPLHF. CDR3 DNA sequence: TGTGCCAGCAGCGCCGGTCGGTATTCACCCCTCCACTTT.

The chain recombines TRBV29-1 with TRBJ2-1; perhaps TRBD2 as D (5 bases). CDR1 SQVTM and CDR2 ANQGSEA come from the germline V gene. The CDR3 totals 11 residues. Trimming took off 6 bases at V and 6 bases at J, with 9 bases between the two ends. The CDR3 loop is CSVDFSNEQFF. The CDR3 nucleotides are TGCAGCGTGGACTTCTCCAATGAGCAGTTCTTC.

The table lists this clone with a count of one. This chain connects TRBV4-1 to TRBJ1-2; 10 bases are a match to TRBD1. CDR1 and CDR2 from the germline V gene are MGHRA and YSYEKL. The length of the CDR3 is 15 residues. V shed 0 bases and J 9 bases; nucleotides not matched to a gene: 7. DNA for the CDR3: TGCGCCAGCAGCCAAGATCCCGGGACAGGGGCCCGCTACACCTTC. This codes for CASSQDPGTGARYTF.